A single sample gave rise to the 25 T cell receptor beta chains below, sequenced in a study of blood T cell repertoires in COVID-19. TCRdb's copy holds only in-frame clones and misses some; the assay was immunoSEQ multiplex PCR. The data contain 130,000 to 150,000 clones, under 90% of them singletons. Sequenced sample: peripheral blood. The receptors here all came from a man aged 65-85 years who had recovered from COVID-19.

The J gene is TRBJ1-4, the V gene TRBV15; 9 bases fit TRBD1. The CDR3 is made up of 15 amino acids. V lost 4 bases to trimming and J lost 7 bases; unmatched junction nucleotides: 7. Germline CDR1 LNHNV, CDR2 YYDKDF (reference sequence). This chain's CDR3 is CATSTRTGVGEKLFF. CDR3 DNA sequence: TGTGCCACCAGCACGCGGACAGGGGTGGGTGAAAAACTGTTTTTT.

In DNA, the CDR3 is TGCGCCAGCAGCTTGAGGGGGTATGAGCAGTTCTTC. Translated, it gives CASSLRGYEQFF. The J gene is TRBJ2-1, the V gene TRBV5-1, with D possibly matching TRBD1 (6 bases). CDR1 and CDR2 from the germline V gene are SGHRS and YFSETQ. Trimming left V 1 base short and J 8 bases short, with 7 bases between. The CDR3 runs to 12 residues.

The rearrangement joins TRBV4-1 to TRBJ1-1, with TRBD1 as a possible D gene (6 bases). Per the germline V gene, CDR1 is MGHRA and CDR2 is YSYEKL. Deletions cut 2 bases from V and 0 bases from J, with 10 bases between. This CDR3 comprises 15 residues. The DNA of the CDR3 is TGCGCCAGCAGCCAACTGGACAGAGTGAACACTGAAGCTTTCTTT. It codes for CASSQLDRVNTEAFF.

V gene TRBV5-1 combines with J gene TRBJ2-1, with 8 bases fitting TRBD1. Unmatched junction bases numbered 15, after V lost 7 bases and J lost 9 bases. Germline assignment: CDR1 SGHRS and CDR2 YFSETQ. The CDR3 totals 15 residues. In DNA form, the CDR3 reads TGCGCCAGCGGCCCCTTAGACAGGGGATATGTTGAGCAGTTCTTC. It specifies CASGPLDRGYVEQFF. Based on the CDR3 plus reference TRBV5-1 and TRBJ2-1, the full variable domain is KAGVTQTPRYLIKTRGQQVTLSCSPISGHRSVSWYQQTPGQGLQFLFEYFSETQRNKGNFPGRFSGRQFSNSRSEMNVSTLELGDSALYLCASGPLDRGYVEQFFGPGTRLTVL.

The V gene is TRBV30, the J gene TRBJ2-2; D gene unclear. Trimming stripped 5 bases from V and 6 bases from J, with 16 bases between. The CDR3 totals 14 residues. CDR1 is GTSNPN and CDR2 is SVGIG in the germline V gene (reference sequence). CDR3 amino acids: CAWGNLVAAGELFF. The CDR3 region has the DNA TGTGCCTGGGGTAATCTTGTGGCCGCCGGGGAGCTGTTTTTT.

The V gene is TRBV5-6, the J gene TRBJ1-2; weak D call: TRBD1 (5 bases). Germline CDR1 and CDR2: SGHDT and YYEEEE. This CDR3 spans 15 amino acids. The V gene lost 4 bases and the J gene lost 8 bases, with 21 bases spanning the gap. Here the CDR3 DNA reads TGTGCCAGCAGCCATCGGACGGCAGGGCCGGTGGGCTACACCTTC. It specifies CASSHRTAGPVGYTF.

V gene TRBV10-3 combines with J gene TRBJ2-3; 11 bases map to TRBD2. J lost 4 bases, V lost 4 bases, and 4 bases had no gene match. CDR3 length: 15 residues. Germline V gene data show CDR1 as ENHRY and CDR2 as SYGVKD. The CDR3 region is CAISGLAGGPDTQYF. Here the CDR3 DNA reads TGTGCCATCAGTGGGCTAGCGGGAGGACCAGATACGCAGTATTTT.

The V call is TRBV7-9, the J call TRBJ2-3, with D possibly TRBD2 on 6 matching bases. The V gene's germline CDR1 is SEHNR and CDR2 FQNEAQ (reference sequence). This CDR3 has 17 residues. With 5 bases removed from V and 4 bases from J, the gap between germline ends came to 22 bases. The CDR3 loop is CASSLWGDGSAPDTQYF. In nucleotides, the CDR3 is TGTGCCAGCAGCCTCTGGGGAGACGGGAGTGCCCCAGATACGCAGTATTTT.

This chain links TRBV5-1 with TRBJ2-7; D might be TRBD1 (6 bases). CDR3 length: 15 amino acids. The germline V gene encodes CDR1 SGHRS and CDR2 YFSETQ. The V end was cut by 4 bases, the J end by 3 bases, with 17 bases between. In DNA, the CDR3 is TGCGCCAGCAGCGGGGGCCTCGACCCAGTCTACGAGCAGTACTTC. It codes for CASSGGLDPVYEQYF.

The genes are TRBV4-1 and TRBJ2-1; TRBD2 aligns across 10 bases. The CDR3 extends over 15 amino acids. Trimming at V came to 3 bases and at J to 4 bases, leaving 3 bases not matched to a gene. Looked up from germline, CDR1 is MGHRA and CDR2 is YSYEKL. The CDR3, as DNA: TGCGCCAGCAGCCACCCAGCGGGAGGGTACAATGAGCAGTTCTTC. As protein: CASSHPAGGYNEQFF.

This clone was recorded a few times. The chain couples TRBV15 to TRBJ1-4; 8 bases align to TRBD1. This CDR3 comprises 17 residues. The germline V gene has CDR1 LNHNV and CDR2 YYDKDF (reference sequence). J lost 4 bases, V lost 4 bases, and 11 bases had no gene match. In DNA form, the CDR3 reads TGTGCCACCAGCACTGACAGGGGAGGGCCAAGTAATGAAAAACTGTTTTTT. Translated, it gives CATSTDRGGPSNEKLFF.

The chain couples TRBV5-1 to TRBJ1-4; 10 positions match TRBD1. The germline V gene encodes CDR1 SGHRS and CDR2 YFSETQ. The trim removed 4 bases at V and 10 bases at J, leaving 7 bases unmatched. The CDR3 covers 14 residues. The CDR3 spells CASSIRDRGGKLFF. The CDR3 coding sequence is TGCGCCAGCAGCATACGGGACAGGGGAGGAAAACTGTTTTTT. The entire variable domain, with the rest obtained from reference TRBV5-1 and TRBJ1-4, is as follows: KAGVTQTPRYLIKTRGQQVTLSCSPISGHRSVSWYQQTPGQGLQFLFEYFSETQRNKGNFPGRFSGRQFSNSRSEMNVSTLELGDSALYLCASSIRDRGGKLFFGSGTQLSVL.

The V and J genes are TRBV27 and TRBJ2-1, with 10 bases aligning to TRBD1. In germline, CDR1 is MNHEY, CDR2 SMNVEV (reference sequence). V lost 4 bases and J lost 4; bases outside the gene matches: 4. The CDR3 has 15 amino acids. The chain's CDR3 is CASSSGTGAYNEQFF. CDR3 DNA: TGTGCCAGCAGTTCCGGGACAGGGGCATACAATGAGCAGTTCTTC.

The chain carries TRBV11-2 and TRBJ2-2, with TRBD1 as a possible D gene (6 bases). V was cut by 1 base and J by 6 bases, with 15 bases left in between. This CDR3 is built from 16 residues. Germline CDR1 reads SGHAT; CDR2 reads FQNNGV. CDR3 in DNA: TGTGCCAGCAGCTTAGGTCACTACCAGGGGTCCGGGGAGCTGTTTTTT. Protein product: CASSLGHYQGSGELFF.

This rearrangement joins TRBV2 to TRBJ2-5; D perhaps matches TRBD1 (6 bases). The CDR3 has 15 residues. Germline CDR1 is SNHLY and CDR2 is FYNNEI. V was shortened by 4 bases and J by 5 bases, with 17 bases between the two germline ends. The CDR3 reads CASSAQDRGSETQYF. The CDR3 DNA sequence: TGTGCCAGCAGTGCCCAGGACAGAGGCTCGGAGACCCAGTACTTC.

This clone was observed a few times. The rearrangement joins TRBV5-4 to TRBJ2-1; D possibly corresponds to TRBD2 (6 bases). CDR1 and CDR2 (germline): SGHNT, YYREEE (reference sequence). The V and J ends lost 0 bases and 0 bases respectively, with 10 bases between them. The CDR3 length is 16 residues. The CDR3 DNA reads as TGTGCCAGCAGCTTGGTCCGGGGGACCTCCTACAATGAGCAGTTCTTC. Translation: CASSLVRGTSYNEQFF.

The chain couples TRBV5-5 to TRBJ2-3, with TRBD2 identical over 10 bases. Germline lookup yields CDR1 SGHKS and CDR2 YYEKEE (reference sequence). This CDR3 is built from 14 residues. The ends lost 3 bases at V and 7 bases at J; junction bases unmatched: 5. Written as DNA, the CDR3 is TGTGCCAGCAGCTCGAGCGGGAGGGGTAATACGCAGTATTTT. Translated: CASSSSGRGNTQYF.

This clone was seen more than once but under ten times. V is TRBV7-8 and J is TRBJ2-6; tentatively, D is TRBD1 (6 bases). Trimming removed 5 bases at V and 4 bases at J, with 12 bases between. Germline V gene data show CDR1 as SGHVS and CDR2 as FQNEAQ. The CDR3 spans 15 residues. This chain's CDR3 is CASSRQEPGANVLTF. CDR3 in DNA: TGTGCCAGCAGCAGACAGGAGCCCGGGGCCAACGTCCTGACTTTC.

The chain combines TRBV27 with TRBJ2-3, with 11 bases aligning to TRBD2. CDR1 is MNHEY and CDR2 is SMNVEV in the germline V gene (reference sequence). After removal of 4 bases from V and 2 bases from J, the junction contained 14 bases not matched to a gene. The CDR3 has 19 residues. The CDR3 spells CASSSVGFSGRDYTDTQYF. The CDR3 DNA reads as TGTGCCAGCAGTTCAGTGGGGTTTAGCGGGAGGGATTACACAGATACGCAGTATTTT.

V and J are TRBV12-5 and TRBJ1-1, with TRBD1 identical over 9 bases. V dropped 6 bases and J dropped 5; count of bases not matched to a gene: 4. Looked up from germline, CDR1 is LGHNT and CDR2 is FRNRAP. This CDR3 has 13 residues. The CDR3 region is CASGKQGATEAFF. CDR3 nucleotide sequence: TGTGCTAGTGGGAAACAGGGGGCAACTGAAGCTTTCTTT.

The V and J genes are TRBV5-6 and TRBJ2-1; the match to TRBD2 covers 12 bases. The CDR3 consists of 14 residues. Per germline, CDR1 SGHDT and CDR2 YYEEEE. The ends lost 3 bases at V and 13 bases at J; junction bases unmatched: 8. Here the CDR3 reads CASSWSGLAGSQFF. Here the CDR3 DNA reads TGTGCCAGCAGCTGGAGCGGACTAGCGGGATCACAGTTCTTC.

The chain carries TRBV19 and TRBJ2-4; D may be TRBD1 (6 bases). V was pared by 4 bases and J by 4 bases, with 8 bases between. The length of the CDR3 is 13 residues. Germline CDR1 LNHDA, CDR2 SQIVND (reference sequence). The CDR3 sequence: CASSTDSKNIQYF. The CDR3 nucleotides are TGTGCCAGTAGTACGGACAGTAAAAACATTCAGTACTTC.

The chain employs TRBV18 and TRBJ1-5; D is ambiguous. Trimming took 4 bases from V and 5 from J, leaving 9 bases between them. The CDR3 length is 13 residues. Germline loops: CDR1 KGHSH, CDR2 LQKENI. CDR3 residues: CASSRGVDQPQHF. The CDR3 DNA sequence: TGTGCCAGCTCACGGGGAGTGGATCAGCCCCAGCATTTT.

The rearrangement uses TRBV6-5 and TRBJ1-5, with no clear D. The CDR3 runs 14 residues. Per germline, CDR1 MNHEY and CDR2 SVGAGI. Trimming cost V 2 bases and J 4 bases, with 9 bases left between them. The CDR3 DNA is TGTGCCAGCAGTTACCGTGGAGCTAATCAGCCCCAGCATTTT. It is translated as CASSYRGANQPQHF.

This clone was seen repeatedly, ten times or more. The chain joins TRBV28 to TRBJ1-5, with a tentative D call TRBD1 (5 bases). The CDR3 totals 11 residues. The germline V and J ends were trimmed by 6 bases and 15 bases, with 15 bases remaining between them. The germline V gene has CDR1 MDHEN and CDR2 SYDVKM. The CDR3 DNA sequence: TGTGCCAGCAGCCCCGGGACTGGATTGCATTTT. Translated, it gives CASSPGTGLHF.